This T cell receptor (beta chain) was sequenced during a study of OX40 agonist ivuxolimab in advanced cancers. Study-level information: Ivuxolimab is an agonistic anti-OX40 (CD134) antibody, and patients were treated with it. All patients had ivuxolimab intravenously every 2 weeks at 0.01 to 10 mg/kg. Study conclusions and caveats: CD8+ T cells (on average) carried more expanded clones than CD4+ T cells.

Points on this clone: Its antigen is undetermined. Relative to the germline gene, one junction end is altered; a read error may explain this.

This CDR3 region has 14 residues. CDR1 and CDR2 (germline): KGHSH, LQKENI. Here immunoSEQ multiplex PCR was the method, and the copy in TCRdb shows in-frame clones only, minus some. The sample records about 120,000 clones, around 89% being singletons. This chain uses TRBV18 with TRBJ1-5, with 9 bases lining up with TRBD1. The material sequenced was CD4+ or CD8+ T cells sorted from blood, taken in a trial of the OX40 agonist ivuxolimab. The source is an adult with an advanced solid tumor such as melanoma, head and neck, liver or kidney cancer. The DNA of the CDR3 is TGTGCCAGCTCACGGGACAGGGCGAATCGGCCCCAGCATTTT. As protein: CASSRDRANRPQHF.